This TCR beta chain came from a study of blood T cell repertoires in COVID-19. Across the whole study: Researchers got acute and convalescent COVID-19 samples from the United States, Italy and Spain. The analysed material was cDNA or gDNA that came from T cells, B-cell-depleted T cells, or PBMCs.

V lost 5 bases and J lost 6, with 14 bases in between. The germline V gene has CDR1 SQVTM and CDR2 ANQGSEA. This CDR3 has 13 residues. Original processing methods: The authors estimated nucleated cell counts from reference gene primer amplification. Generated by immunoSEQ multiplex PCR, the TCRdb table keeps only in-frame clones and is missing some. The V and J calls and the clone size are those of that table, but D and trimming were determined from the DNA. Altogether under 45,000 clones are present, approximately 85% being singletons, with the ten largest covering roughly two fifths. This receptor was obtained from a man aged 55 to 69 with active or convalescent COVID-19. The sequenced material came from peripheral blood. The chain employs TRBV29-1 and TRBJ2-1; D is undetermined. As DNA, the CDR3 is TGCAGCGTTAGTTCTAGTGTTGTCAATGAGCAGTTCTTC. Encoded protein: CSVSSSVVNEQFF.